The next 21 T cell receptor beta chains were all read from a single sample in a study of shared clonotypes between healthy human individuals. Repertoires were generated with immunoSEQ multiplex PCR, while TCRdb's copy carries only in-frame clones and drops some. The sample lists about 640,000 clones, around 72% seen once, with approximately 1.8% in the top ten. What was sequenced was memory CD4+ T cells sorted from blood. This sample's subset: CD45RA-negative fraction. The origin of the receptors is a woman in her twenties or thirties in good health.

Concerning this clone itself: Other DNA sequences within the sample encode an identical CDR3. The rearrangement uses TRBV19 and TRBJ1-5; the D is unclear. CDR3 length: 12 residues. Germline CDR1 LNHDA, CDR2 SQIVND (reference sequence). V lost 7 bases and J 4 bases, leaving 8 bases between the germline ends. The CDR3 here is CASNGGNQPQHF. CDR3 coding DNA: TGTGCCAGTAATGGAGGGAATCAGCCCCAGCATTTT.

The chain couples TRBV10-3 to TRBJ2-3, with D hard to call. From germline, CDR1 is ENHRY and CDR2 SYGVKD. Trimming removed 9 bases at V and 0 bases at J, with 7 bases between. This CDR3 region has 12 residues. The CDR3, as DNA: TGTGCCATTCGTGGGAGCACAGATACGCAGTATTTT. This gives the protein CAIRGSTDTQYF.

This clone was seen at least ten times. The chain employs TRBV6-5 and TRBJ1-1; D gene uncertain. The CDR3 extends over 11 amino acids. V was pared by 6 bases and J by 11 bases, with 13 bases between. Germline assignment: CDR1 MNHEY and CDR2 SVGAGI. CDR3 residues: CASSSMVEAFF. The CDR3 DNA is TGTGCCAGCAGCTCGATGGTGGAGGCTTTCTTT.

The rearrangement links TRBV2 to TRBJ2-5; TRBD2 might be the D (6 bases). Per germline, CDR1 SNHLY and CDR2 FYNNEI. CDR3 length: 15 amino acids. V shed 4 bases and J shed 2 bases, with 14 bases lying between them. The CDR3 spells CASSGRVAAQETQYF. The CDR3 DNA reads TGTGCCAGCAGTGGAAGGGTAGCGGCACAAGAGACCCAGTACTTC.

V gene TRBV28 combines with J gene TRBJ2-1; D call uncertain. This CDR3 comprises 10 residues. V lost 7 bases and J 7 bases, leaving 5 bases between the germline ends. Germline V gene lookup returns CDR1 MDHEN and CDR2 SYDVKM. In DNA form, the CDR3 reads TGTGCCAGCAAAATAAATGAGCAGTTCTTC. Residues: CASKINEQFF.

A note on this clone: Other DNA sequences from this sample encode an identical CDR3 as well. This chain connects TRBV7-9 to TRBJ1-4, with 9 bases fitting TRBD1. Per germline, CDR1 SEHNR and CDR2 FQNEAQ (reference sequence). This CDR3 is built from 14 residues. After removal of 6 bases from V and 5 bases from J, the junction contained 4 bases not matched to a gene. CDR3 residues: CASRPGTGNEKLFF. CDR3 in DNA: TGTGCCAGCAGACCCGGGACAGGGAATGAAAAACTGTTTTTT.

This rearrangement joins TRBV6-5 to TRBJ2-4, with D uncertain. Germline lookup yields CDR1 MNHEY and CDR2 SVGAGI. CDR3 length: 16 amino acids. V lost 0 bases and J lost 4, with 13 bases in between. The CDR3 reads CASSYSFAHTKNIQYF. DNA for the CDR3: TGTGCCAGCAGTTACTCTTTTGCCCACACGAAAAACATTCAGTACTTC.

With regard to this clone: Additional DNA sequences in this sample encode the identical CDR3. This rearrangement joins TRBV18 to TRBJ1-5; TRBD1 aligns across 10 bases. V shed 2 bases, J shed 5 bases, and the junction held 0 bases outside the gene matches. The germline gives CDR1 KGHSH, CDR2 LQKENI. The CDR3 consists of 14 residues. CDR3 amino acids: CASSPGTGDQPQHF. CDR3 coding DNA: TGTGCCAGCTCACCAGGGACAGGGGATCAGCCCCAGCATTTT.

The V and J genes are TRBV6-1 and TRBJ2-5, with D uncertain. Trimming removed 6 bases at V and 3 bases at J, with 17 bases between. Germline loops: CDR1 MNHNS, CDR2 SASEGT. This CDR3 has 15 residues. The CDR3 bases are TGTGCCAGCAGAATCCTCAGGATTTCTAAAGAGACCCAGTACTTC. It yields the protein CASRILRISKETQYF.

The J gene is TRBJ2-1, the V gene TRBV19; 9 nucleotides align to TRBD2. The CDR3 sequence is 17 residues long. CDR1 is LNHDA and CDR2 is SQIVND in the germline V gene (reference sequence). After removal of 0 bases from V and 5 bases from J, the junction contained 8 bases not matched to a gene. For the CDR3, the DNA is TGTGCCAGTAGTATAGATCGGCTAGCGGGACGCCACAATGAGCAGTTCTTC. Its translation: CASSIDRLAGRHNEQFF.

The chain couples TRBV2 to TRBJ2-7; 13 bases map to TRBD2. Germline V CDR1 and CDR2: SNHLY, FYNNEI. The J segment lost 5 bases and the V segment lost 9 bases, leaving 7 bases of the junction unmatched. The CDR3 sequence is 14 residues long. This chain's CDR3 is CASDGLAGVNEQYF. DNA for the CDR3: TGTGCCAGTGACGGACTAGCGGGAGTTAACGAGCAGTACTTC.

In regard to this clone: This likely comes from a read error, as the CDR3 has no conserved phenylalanine or tryptophan at its end. The limits of the CDR3 on the DNA are not certain, so only TCRdb's listed CDR3 is given. The chain combines TRBV2 with TRBJ2-3; TRBD1 is the table's D call, not checked against the DNA. A total of 12 residues make up the CDR3, ends included. Germline CDR1 and CDR2: SNHLY and FYNNEI. The CDR3 here is CASSETRDRVGL.

This rearrangement joins TRBV15 to TRBJ1-4; D may be TRBD1 (6 bases). The CDR3 totals 16 residues. Germline lookup yields CDR1 LNHNV and CDR2 YYDKDF (reference sequence). V was cut by 0 bases and J by 4 bases, with 12 bases left in between. The DNA for the CDR3 is TGTGCCACCAGCAGAGATTCTCAGGGGAATAATGAAAAACTGTTTTTT. Translated, it gives CATSRDSQGNNEKLFF. The variable domain in full, with the rest retrieved from reference TRBV15 and TRBJ1-4, is DAMVIQNPRYQVTQFGKPVTLSCSQTLNHNVMYWYQQKSSQAPKLLFHYYDKDFNNEADTPDNFQSRRPNTSFCFLDIRSPGLGDTAMYLCATSRDSQGNNEKLFFGSGTQLSVL.

This chain links TRBV5-1 with TRBJ1-4; D is possibly TRBD1 (5 bases). There are 15 residues in the CDR3. The V gene lost 0 bases and the J gene lost 13 bases, with 19 bases spanning the gap. Germline CDR1 SGHRS, CDR2 YFSETQ. CDR3 in amino acids: CASSLEGRGITGLFF. The CDR3 DNA reads TGCGCCAGCAGCTTGGAAGGACGTGGAATTACAGGACTGTTTTTT.

The chain links TRBV28 to TRBJ1-2, with TRBD1 as a possible D gene (6 bases). V was cut by 6 bases and J by 4 bases, with 18 bases left in between. The CDR3 has 15 residues. Per germline, CDR1 MDHEN and CDR2 SYDVKM. Here the CDR3 reads CASRAVDRTTYGYTF. DNA of the CDR3: TGTGCCAGCAGAGCAGTCGACAGGACTACCTATGGCTACACCTTC.

A note on this clone: Other DNA sequences within the sample encode an identical CDR3. The gene calls are TRBV7-2 and TRBJ2-1, with 12 positions matching TRBD2. The CDR3 spans 14 residues. Losses at the gene ends were 6 bases for V and 4 bases for J; bases not matched to a gene: 1. Germline loops: CDR1 SGHTA, CDR2 FQGNSA. CDR3 DNA: TGTGCCAGCAGTCTAGCGGGAGGGTACAATGAGCAGTTCTTC. Translating gives CASSLAGGYNEQFF.

This chain joins TRBV2 and TRBJ1-1; no clear D gene. The CDR3 spans 14 residues. Trimming shortened V by 2 bases and J by 1 base, and 8 bases separated the two germline ends. Germline assignment: CDR1 SNHLY and CDR2 FYNNEI. CDR3 protein: CASSESPQNTEAFF. The CDR3 DNA reads as TGTGCCAGCAGTGAAAGTCCGCAGAACACTGAAGCTTTCTTT. Looking up the rest from reference TRBV2 and TRBJ1-1 gives the full variable domain: EPEVTQTPSHQVTQMGQEVILRCVPISNHLYFYWYRQILGQKVEFLVSFYNNEISEKSEIFDDQFSVERPDGSNFTLKIRSTKLEDSAMYFCASSESPQNTEAFFGQGTRLTVV.

This clone came up once. As DNA, the CDR3 is TGTGCCAGCAGCACGAAACAGGGCCGGCAGTACTTC. It encodes CASSTKQGRQYF. The rearrangement uses TRBV11-2 and TRBJ2-7; D is possibly TRBD1 (6 bases). CDR3 length equals 12 residues. Trimming pared 5 bases from V and 9 bases from J, leaving 14 bases between. Germline CDR1 is SGHAT and CDR2 is FQNNGV. Full variable domain (rest looked up from reference TRBV11-2 and TRBJ2-7): EAGVAQSPRYKIIEKRQSVAFWCNPISGHATLYWYQQILGQGPKLLIQFQNNGVVDDSQLPKDRFSAERLKGVDSTLKIQPAKLEDSAVYLCASSTKQGRQYFGPGTRLTVT.

The genes are TRBV6-5 and TRBJ2-1, with D possibly TRBD2 on 5 matching bases. Looked up from germline, CDR1 is MNHEY and CDR2 is SVGAGI. V lost 11 bases, J lost 7 bases, and 15 bases lay in between. The CDR3 is 12 amino acids. CDR3 bases: TGTGCCCCCAGCCGGGGAGCGAATGAGCAGTTCTTC. Translating it yields CAPSRGANEQFF.

This clone was observed a handful of times. This sequence joins TRBV11-3 and TRBJ2-7; perhaps TRBD2 as D (5 bases). This CDR3 is 14 amino acids long. V lost 1 base, J lost 5 bases, and 12 bases lay in between. The germline V gene encodes CDR1 SGHNT and CDR2 YENEEA. The CDR3, as DNA: TGTGCCAGCAGCTTAGCGCGCAGTAGCGACGAGCAGTACTTC. This sequence encodes CASSLARSSDEQYF.

The chain links TRBV18 to TRBJ2-2; no definite D call. Trimming took off 2 bases at V and 7 bases at J, with 5 bases between the two ends. The CDR3 extends over 12 amino acids. Looked up from germline, CDR1 is KGHSH and CDR2 is LQKENI. The chain's CDR3 is CASSPIVGELFF. CDR3 sequence (DNA): TGTGCCAGCTCACCAATAGTCGGGGAGCTGTTTTTT.